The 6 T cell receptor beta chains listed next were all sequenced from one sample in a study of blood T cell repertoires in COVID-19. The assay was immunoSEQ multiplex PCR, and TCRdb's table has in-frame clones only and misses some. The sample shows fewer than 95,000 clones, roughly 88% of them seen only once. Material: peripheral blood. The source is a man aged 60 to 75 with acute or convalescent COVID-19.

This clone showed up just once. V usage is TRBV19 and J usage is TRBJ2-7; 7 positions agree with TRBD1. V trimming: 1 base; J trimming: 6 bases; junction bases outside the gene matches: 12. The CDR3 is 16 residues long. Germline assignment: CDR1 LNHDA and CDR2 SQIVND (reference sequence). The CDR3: CASSIGSHRGYGEQYF. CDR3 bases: TGTGCCAGTAGTATAGGGTCCCACAGGGGTTACGGCGAGCAGTACTTC.

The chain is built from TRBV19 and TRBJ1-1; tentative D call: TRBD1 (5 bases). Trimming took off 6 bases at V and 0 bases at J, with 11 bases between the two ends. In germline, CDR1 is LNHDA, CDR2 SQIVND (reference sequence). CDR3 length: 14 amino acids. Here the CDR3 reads CASRKQVMNTEAFF. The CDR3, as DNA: TGTGCCAGTAGAAAACAGGTTATGAACACTGAAGCTTTCTTT. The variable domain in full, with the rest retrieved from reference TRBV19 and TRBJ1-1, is DGGITQSPKYLFRKEGQNVTLSCEQNLNHDAMYWYRQDPGQGLRLIYYSQIVNDFQKGDIAEGYSVSREKKESFPLTVTSAQKNPTAFYLCASRKQVMNTEAFFGQGTRLTVV.

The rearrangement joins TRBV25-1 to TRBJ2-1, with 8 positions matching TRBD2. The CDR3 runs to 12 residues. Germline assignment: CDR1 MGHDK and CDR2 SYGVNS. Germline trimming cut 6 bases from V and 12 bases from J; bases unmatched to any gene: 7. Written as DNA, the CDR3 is TGTGCCAGCAGCGTAGGGACTAGGGGGCAGTTCTTC. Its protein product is CASSVGTRGQFF.

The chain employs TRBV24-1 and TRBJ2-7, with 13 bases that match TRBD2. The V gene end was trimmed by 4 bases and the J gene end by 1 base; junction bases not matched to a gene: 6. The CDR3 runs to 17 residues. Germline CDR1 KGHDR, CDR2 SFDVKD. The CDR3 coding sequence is TGTGCCACCAGTGACTCCAGGACTAGCGGGAGATCCTACGAGCAGTACTTC. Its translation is CATSDSRTSGRSYEQYF.

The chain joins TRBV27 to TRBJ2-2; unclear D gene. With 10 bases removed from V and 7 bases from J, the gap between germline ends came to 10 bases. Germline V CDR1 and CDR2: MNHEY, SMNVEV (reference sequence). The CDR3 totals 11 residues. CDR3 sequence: CAIGAFGELFF. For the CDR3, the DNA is TGTGCCATCGGAGCGTTCGGGGAGCTGTTTTTT.

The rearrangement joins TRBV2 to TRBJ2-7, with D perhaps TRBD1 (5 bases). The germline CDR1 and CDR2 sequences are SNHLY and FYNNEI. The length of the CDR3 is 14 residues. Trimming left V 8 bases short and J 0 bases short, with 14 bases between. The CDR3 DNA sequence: TGTGCCAGCGTGAGCGACAGCCCCTCCTACGAGCAGTACTTC. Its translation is CASVSDSPSYEQYF.